A selection of T cell receptor beta chains follows, all from one sample in a study of blood T cell repertoires in COVID-19. Produced via immunoSEQ multiplex PCR; TCRdb's table is partial and in-frame only. The sample lists roughly 200,000 clones; 83% were seen once. Sequencing used peripheral blood. All receptors derive from a man in his forties with active or convalescent COVID-19. CDR3s include the opening cysteine and the closing phenylalanine or tryptophan. A D gene is named only where the DNA matches it firmly. Size is stated for part of the rows, as once, few or many counts, or as a class when the clone is expanded.

j_gene: TRBJ1-2; v_gene: TRBV11-2; d_gene: -; abundance: -; CDR3nt: TGTGCCAGCAGCTTATACTGGAACTATGGCTACACCTTC; CDR3aa: CASSLYWNYGYTF
j_gene: TRBJ2-1; v_gene: TRBV5-4; d_gene: TRBD1; abundance: -; CDR3nt: TGTGCCAGCAGCCCAGGGACAGGGGACGAGCAGTTCTTC; CDR3aa: CASSPGTGDEQFF
j_gene: TRBJ2-7; v_gene: TRBV9; d_gene: TRBD1; abundance: -; CDR3nt: TGTGCCAGCAGCGGTGGTGGGGACAGGGAAGGCGAGCAGTACTTC; CDR3aa: CASSGGGDREGEQYF
j_gene: TRBJ2-6; v_gene: TRBV13; d_gene: TRBD2; abundance: -; CDR3nt: TGTGCCAGCAGCTACACGACTAGCCTTGTGGGCTCTGGGGCCAACGTCCTGACTTTC; CDR3aa: CASSYTTSLVGSGANVLTF
j_gene: TRBJ1-2; v_gene: TRBV12-3/TRBV12-4; d_gene: TRBD1; abundance: -; CDR3nt: TGTGCCAGCAGTTTGGACAGGGGCTATGGCTACACCTTC; CDR3aa: CASSLDRGYGYTF
j_gene: TRBJ1-1; v_gene: TRBV6-5; d_gene: -; abundance: -; CDR3nt: TGTGCCAGCAGTTACTCGGATCGGCAGGGCGAGGCTTTCTTT; CDR3aa: CASSYSDRQGEAFF
j_gene: TRBJ1-2; v_gene: TRBV4-2; d_gene: -; abundance: -; CDR3nt: TGTGCCAGCAGCCAAGAGAGTCAGGGCCTGACGACCTTC; CDR3aa: CASSQESQGLTTF
j_gene: TRBJ1-3; v_gene: TRBV14; d_gene: -; abundance: -; CDR3nt: TGTGCCAGCAGCCAAGATCTGACAGACTCTGGAAACACCATATATTTT; CDR3aa: CASSQDLTDSGNTIYF
j_gene: TRBJ2-4; v_gene: TRBV24-1; d_gene: -; abundance: -; CDR3nt: TGTGCCACCAGTGGGGGGCAGGGGGCCAAAAACATTCAGTACTTC; CDR3aa: CATSGGQGAKNIQYF
j_gene: TRBJ1-1; v_gene: TRBV7-2; d_gene: -; abundance: few; CDR3nt: TGTGCCAGCAGCCAAATTGTAAAGTACTCTGAAGCTTTCTTT; CDR3aa: CASSQIVKYSEAFF
j_gene: TRBJ1-1; v_gene: TRBV25-1; d_gene: -; abundance: -; CDR3nt: TGTGCCAGCAGTGACCCTGGGAGGGGCAACACTGAAGCTTTCTTT; CDR3aa: CASSDPGRGNTEAFF
j_gene: TRBJ2-7; v_gene: TRBV10-3; d_gene: TRBD2; abundance: -; CDR3nt: TGTGCCATCAGTGAGCAAGCGGGACCCTACGAGCAGTACTTC; CDR3aa: CAISEQAGPYEQYF